The source of this TCR beta chain is a study of T cell repertoires in cytomegalovirus infection. On the study more broadly: Epitope selection comprised recently identified HLA-C-restricted CMV epitopes and well-studied HLA-B-restricted CMV epitopes.

Study-wide results and caveats: Dominating the ex vivo response were TCR beta clonotypes that were CMV-specific and HLA-C-restricted.

As concerns this clonotype: As yet, its antigen is unknown.

A single record per CDR3 protein comes from TCRdb applying MiXCR to the reads. The sample has about 570,000 distinct CDR3 sequences; about 39% are singletons. Losses at the gene ends were 3 bases for V and 7 bases for J; bases not matched to a gene: 6. The CDR3 is 14 amino acids. Germline lookup yields CDR1 SGHVS and CDR2 FQNEAQ. This sample comprised cultured PBMCs, obtained from culture after CMV antigen stimulation. The sequence was collected from a human donor in good health (CMV status not recorded). Some clones in this sample may be carry-over from other donors' samples. The rearrangement uses TRBV7-8 and TRBJ2-7, with 10 positions matching TRBD2. The CDR3 is CASSFRGLAAEQYF. The CDR3 DNA sequence: TGTGCCAGCAGCTTCCGCGGACTAGCGGCAGAGCAGTACTTC.